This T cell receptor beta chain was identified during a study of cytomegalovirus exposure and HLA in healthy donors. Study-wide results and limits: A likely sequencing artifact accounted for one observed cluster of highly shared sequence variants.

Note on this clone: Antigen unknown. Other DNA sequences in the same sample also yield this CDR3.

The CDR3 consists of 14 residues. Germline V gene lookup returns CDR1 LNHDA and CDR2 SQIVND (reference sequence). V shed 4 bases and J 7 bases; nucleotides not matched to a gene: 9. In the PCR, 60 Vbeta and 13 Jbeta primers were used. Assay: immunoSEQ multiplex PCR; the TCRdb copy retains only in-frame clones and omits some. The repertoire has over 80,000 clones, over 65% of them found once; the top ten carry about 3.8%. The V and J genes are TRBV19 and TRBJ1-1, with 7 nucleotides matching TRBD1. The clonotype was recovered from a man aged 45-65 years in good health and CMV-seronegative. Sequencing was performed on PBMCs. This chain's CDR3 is CASSRDRWDHEAFF. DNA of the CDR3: TGTGCCAGTAGTAGGGACAGATGGGACCATGAAGCTTTCTTT.